This passage covers 14 T cell receptor beta chains from one sample sequenced in a study of OX40 agonist ivuxolimab in advanced cancers. Method: immunoSEQ multiplex PCR; TCRdb's copy keeps in-frame clones and lacks some. The table lists about 80,000 clones, 84% of them singletons. The material sequenced was CD4+ or CD8+ T cells sorted from blood, taken in a trial of the OX40 agonist ivuxolimab. Every receptor here comes from an adult with an advanced solid tumor such as melanoma, head and neck, liver or kidney cancer.

On this clone: The same CDR3 is also encoded by other DNA sequences in this sample. The chain combines TRBV18 with TRBJ1-2; 7 bases are shared with TRBD1. V lost 4 bases and J lost 0; bases outside the gene matches: 5. CDR1 KGHSH and CDR2 LQKENI come from the germline V gene. This CDR3 contains 15 residues. The CDR3 is CASSLTGQTNYGYTF. CDR3 in DNA: TGTGCCAGCTCACTTACGGGACAGACTAACTATGGCTACACCTTC.

This clone occurred once. The rearrangement uses TRBV5-8 and TRBJ2-2, with 7 positions matching TRBD2. J gave up 7 bases and V 2 bases, and 11 bases lay outside the gene matches. The CDR3 has 16 amino acids. Germline loops: CDR1 SGHTS, CDR2 YDEGEE. The CDR3 coding sequence is TGTGCCAGCAGCTTCCCCGAGCGGCGGGGGTTCGGGGAGCTGTTTTTT. Translated: CASSFPERRGFGELFF.

This chain uses TRBV7-6 with TRBJ1-1, with D possibly being TRBD1 (6 bases). The CDR3 is 13 amino acids. Germline loops: CDR1 SGHVS, CDR2 FNYEAQ. V lost 1 base and J 7 bases, leaving 10 bases between the germline ends. The CDR3: CASSLGRGVEAFF. The DNA for the CDR3 is TGTGCCAGCAGCTTAGGGAGGGGGGTTGAAGCTTTCTTT.

The chain's CDR3 is CASSVVSGQYTGELFF. The CDR3, as DNA: TGTGCCAGCAGCGTAGTATCGGGACAGTACACCGGGGAGCTGTTTTTT. The rearrangement uses TRBV9 and TRBJ2-2; 7 positions agree with TRBD1. V dropped 0 bases and J dropped 3; count of bases not matched to a gene: 5. Germline V gives CDR1 SGDLS, CDR2 YYNGEE. The CDR3 is made up of 16 amino acids.

V gene TRBV5-1 combines with J gene TRBJ1-1; a weak D match, TRBD1 (6 bases). Germline V CDR1 and CDR2: SGHRS, YFSETQ. The CDR3 runs 15 residues. V was clipped by 0 bases and J by 2 bases, with 11 bases between them. The CDR3 protein is CASSLVAGTNTEAFF. In DNA form, the CDR3 reads TGCGCCAGCAGCTTGGTGGCAGGGACAAACACTGAAGCTTTCTTT.

This clone was observed once. The chain recombines TRBV12-5 with TRBJ1-5; 11 positions agree with TRBD1. The CDR3 consists of 16 residues. Germline V gene lookup returns CDR1 LGHNT and CDR2 FRNRAP. V trimming: 2 bases; J trimming: 5 bases; junction bases outside the gene matches: 5. CDR3 nucleotide sequence: TGTGCTAGTGGTTTGAAGGGACAGGGGGAGGATCAGCCCCAGCATTTT. It codes for CASGLKGQGEDQPQHF.

This clone has more than one count but fewer than ten. This chain links TRBV28 with TRBJ1-1; D call uncertain. V was trimmed by 6 bases and J by 2 bases, leaving 13 bases between them. Per the germline V gene, CDR1 is MDHEN and CDR2 is SYDVKM. This CDR3 has 14 amino acids. The CDR3 is CASRGRSGNTEAFF. Here the CDR3 DNA reads TGTGCCAGCAGGGGCCGATCGGGCAACACTGAAGCTTTCTTT.

J is TRBJ1-4 and V is TRBV7-9, with D hard to call. The CDR3 covers 15 residues. The V end was cut by 1 base, the J end by 4 bases, with 10 bases between. Germline V lookup: CDR1 SEHNR, CDR2 FQNEAQ (reference sequence). The CDR3 nucleotides read TGTGCCAGCAGCTTAGTTTTTTCGGGTAATGAAAAACTGTTTTTT. Translation: CASSLVFSGNEKLFF.

The chain employs TRBV5-1 and TRBJ2-7; D may match TRBD1 or TRBD2 (6 bases each). V was shortened by 1 base and J by 3 bases, with 11 bases between the two germline ends. Germline CDR1 SGHRS, CDR2 YFSETQ. This CDR3 comprises 14 residues. DNA of the CDR3: TGCGCCAGCAGCTTGTACAGGGAGGACTACGAGCAGTACTTC. Translation gives CASSLYREDYEQYF.

The DNA for the CDR3 is TGTGCCAGCAGCCCCGATACTGGAAACACCATATATTTT. Its protein product is CASSPDTGNTIYF. The chain has TRBV5-4 and TRBJ1-3, with D unclear. The germline CDR1 and CDR2 sequences are SGHNT and YYREEE (reference sequence). The CDR3 runs to 13 residues. V was cut by 4 bases and J by 2 bases, with 7 bases left in between.

V and J are TRBV5-1 and TRBJ2-2; 9 bases fit TRBD1. Germline V gene sequence: CDR1 SGHRS, CDR2 YFSETQ. This CDR3 spans 16 amino acids. The V gene end was trimmed by 6 bases and the J gene end by 1 base; junction bases not matched to a gene: 7. The CDR3 nucleotides read TGCGCCAGCAACGATCCGGGACAGGGGAACACCGGGGAGCTGTTTTTT. Translated: CASNDPGQGNTGELFF.

The rearrangement links TRBV5-4 to TRBJ2-6; 8 bases match TRBD1. V was clipped by 3 bases and J by 2 bases; unmatched bases: 4. This CDR3 comprises 16 residues. Germline values: CDR1 SGHNT, CDR2 YYREEE (reference sequence). The CDR3 loop reads CASSSDREAGANVLTF. The CDR3 DNA reads TGTGCCAGCAGCTCGGACAGGGAGGCTGGGGCCAACGTCCTGACTTTC.

V gene TRBV6-5 combines with J gene TRBJ1-4; D remains unclear. Trimming cost V 5 bases and J 5 bases, with 6 bases left between them. Germline CDR1 MNHEY, CDR2 SVGAGI. The CDR3 has 12 amino acids. The CDR3 coding sequence is TGTGCCAGCAGTGGGGTGAATGAAAAACTGTTTTTT. It yields the protein CASSGVNEKLFF.

The chain joins TRBV30 to TRBJ2-2; 7 nucleotides align to TRBD1. Germline V gives CDR1 GTSNPN, CDR2 SVGIG (reference sequence). This CDR3 comprises 15 residues. The trim removed 1 base at V and 5 bases at J, leaving 7 bases unmatched. The CDR3 sequence is CAWSELETGTGELFF. The CDR3 DNA reads TGTGCCTGGAGTGAGTTGGAGACAGGGACCGGGGAGCTGTTTTTT.